The 7 T cell receptor beta chains below all came from one sample that was sequenced in a study of blood T cell repertoires in COVID-19. Sequencing used immunoSEQ multiplex PCR; TCRdb keeps in-frame clones, though not all of them. The table shows over 80,000 clones, with 75% to 85% occurring only once. The sequenced sample was peripheral blood. These receptors were obtained from an elderly woman with active or convalescent COVID-19.

The CDR3 is CASSGPLRSVYEQYF. The CDR3 DNA sequence: TGTGCCAGTAGTGGTCCCCTTAGGAGTGTCTACGAGCAGTACTTC. The chain is built from TRBV19 and TRBJ2-7, with no clear D. This CDR3 comprises 15 residues. With 5 bases removed from V and 3 bases from J, the gap between germline ends came to 17 bases. Per the germline V gene, CDR1 is LNHDA and CDR2 is SQIVND (reference sequence).

This clone was seen a single time. Written as DNA, the CDR3 is TGTGCCAGCAGCTTAATAGGCCCTTCGGGTCAGTATTTT. It yields the protein CASSLIGPSGQYF. J is TRBJ2-3 and V is TRBV7-3, with D hard to call. From germline, CDR1 is SGHTA and CDR2 FQGTGA. The CDR3 contains 13 residues. The V end lost 1 base, the J end lost 12 bases, and 14 bases lay between the germline ends.

This chain connects TRBV5-4 to TRBJ2-5; TRBD1 might be the D (7 bases). V was pared by 0 bases and J by 6 bases, with 18 bases between. This CDR3 is 16 amino acids long. From germline, CDR1 is SGHNT and CDR2 YYREEE (reference sequence). The CDR3 sequence is CASSLGDSRGGKTQYF. The CDR3 bases are TGTGCCAGCAGCTTGGGGGACAGCCGGGGAGGAAAGACCCAGTACTTC.

The V gene is TRBV10-3, the J gene TRBJ2-7; D might be TRBD2 (5 bases). Trimming stripped 0 bases from V and 9 bases from J, with 9 bases between. The CDR3 extends over 12 amino acids. Germline V CDR1 and CDR2: ENHRY, SYGVKD. CDR3 nucleotide sequence: TGTGCCATCAGTGAGTCGAGGGAAGGGCAGTACTTC. This gives the protein CAISESREGQYF.

The V and J genes are TRBV15 and TRBJ2-1; 8 bases line up with TRBD2. The CDR3 loop spans 15 amino acids. CDR1 and CDR2 from the germline V gene are LNHNV and YYDKDF (reference sequence). V was pared by 0 bases and J by 7 bases, with 5 bases of the junction left unmatched. CDR3 sequence: CATSRDSAGGNEQFF. CDR3 nucleotide sequence: TGTGCCACCAGCAGAGATTCGGCGGGAGGAAATGAGCAGTTCTTC. Based on the CDR3 plus reference TRBV15 and TRBJ2-1, the full variable domain is DAMVIQNPRYQVTQFGKPVTLSCSQTLNHNVMYWYQQKSSQAPKLLFHYYDKDFNNEADTPDNFQSRRPNTSFCFLDIRSPGLGDTAMYLCATSRDSAGGNEQFFGPGTRLTVL.

This clone was counted between two and nine times. The chain couples TRBV18 to TRBJ1-1; TRBD1 matches at 7 bases. The V gene end was trimmed by 4 bases and the J gene end by 2 bases; junction bases not matched to a gene: 7. CDR1 and CDR2 from the germline V gene are KGHSH and LQKENI. The CDR3 consists of 15 residues. The CDR3 DNA follows: TGTGCCAGCTCACTTCGACAGGGTTTAAACACTGAAGCTTTCTTT. As protein: CASSLRQGLNTEAFF. The whole variable domain, filled in from reference TRBV18 and TRBJ1-1, reads NAGVMQNPRHLVRRRGQEARLRCSPMKGHSHVYWYRQLPEEGLKFMVYLQKENIIDESGMPKERFSAEFPKEGPSILRIQQVVRGDSAAYFCASSLRQGLNTEAFFGQGTRLTVV.

The chain recombines TRBV5-1 with TRBJ2-3, with 7 bases that match TRBD1. The CDR3 has 14 amino acids. V was clipped by 4 bases and J by 2 bases; unmatched bases: 4. Germline-derived CDR1 and CDR2 are SGHRS and YFSETQ. The CDR3 here is CASSQGTVTDTQYF. In DNA form, the CDR3 reads TGCGCCAGCAGCCAGGGGACAGTCACAGATACGCAGTATTTT.